This entry features one TCR beta chain sequence. This entry is derived from a study of long-term antiretroviral therapy in people with HIV. This was the immunoSEQ v3.0 assay at survey level. TCRdb keeps only in-frame clones here, not all; method: immunoSEQ multiplex PCR. This table holds tens of thousands of clones, over 80% found once. Going into DNA extraction, samples held 1-10 million cryopreserved PBMC. This sequence originates from a woman in her 40s with HIV. The input for sequencing was unsorted PBMCs, taken 1.2 years after starting antiretroviral therapy.

CDR3 amino acids: CASIRGGQGNEQYF. The CDR3 nucleotides read TGTGCCAGCATCAGGGGGGGACAGGGCAACGAGCAGTACTTC. The rearrangement uses TRBV28 and TRBJ2-7; 9 bases are a match to TRBD1. After removal of 7 bases from V and 5 bases from J, the junction contained 9 bases not matched to a gene. Germline V gives CDR1 MDHEN, CDR2 SYDVKM. The CDR3 totals 14 residues.